This TCR beta chain is drawn from a study of T cell changes during pregnancy in multiple sclerosis. TCRdb keeps only in-frame clones here, not all; method: immunoSEQ multiplex PCR. This table has around 29,000 clones, around 89% appearing once. The germline gives CDR1 GTSNPN, CDR2 SVGIG (reference sequence). This CDR3 contains 14 residues. V lost 7 bases to trimming and J lost 7 bases, with 19 bases between them. The sequence was obtained from a female donor in good health, enrolled as a control in a pregnancy study. The chain links TRBV30 to TRBJ2-2; tentatively, D is TRBD2 (6 bases). The sequenced sample was CD4+ T cells from peripheral blood mononuclear cells, obtained in the first trimester of pregnancy. CDR3 sequence: CAFRGAAGIGELFF. For the CDR3, the DNA is TGTGCCTTTAGGGGTGCCGCGGGAATCGGGGAGCTGTTTTTT. Full variable domain (outside the CDR3, taken from reference TRBV30 and TRBJ2-2): SQTIHQWPATLVQPVGSPLSLECTVEGTSNPNLYWYRQAAGRGLQLLFYSVGIGQISSEVPQNLSASRPQDRQFILSSKKLLLSDSGFYLCAFRGAAGIGELFFGEGSRLTVL.